This T cell receptor (beta chain) was recovered during a study of blood T cell repertoires in COVID-19. Whole-study context: Some COVID-19 samples were acute and others convalescent; all came from the United States, Italy and Spain. PBMCs, B-cell-depleted T cells, or T cells provided the cDNA or gDNA that made up the material.

The V gene's germline CDR1 is LNHDA and CDR2 SQIVND (reference sequence). This CDR3 is built from 15 residues. Between the trimmed V and J ends, which lost 6 bases and 0 bases, there was a span of 14 bases. Researchers sorted participants into cohorts using their self-reported clinical history. This table comes from immunoSEQ multiplex PCR, and its TCRdb copy is limited to in-frame clones, with some not included. The table lists about 160,000 clones, around 84% of them singletons, with about 7.2% in the top ten. This chain joins TRBV19 and TRBJ1-2; the D gene is possibly TRBD1 (5 bases). The source material was PBMCs or T cells enriched from blood (not recorded which). The receptor's source is a man over 45 who had recovered from COVID-19. The CDR3 DNA reads TGTGCCAGTAGAATTTCAGGGATAGCTAACTATGGCTACACCTTC. This encodes CASRISGIANYGYTF.